This TCR beta chain was identified in a study of regulatory T cells in long-lasting Graves disease. For the study at large: Persistence in Graves' disease denoted antithyroid drug use beyond 5 years alongside positive TSH receptor antibodies.

The time point is: persistent/refractory GD, antithyroid drugs over 5 years with positive TRAb. Preparation of the TCR library used RNA extracted from PBMCs. This clonotype has at least ten counts. Both iRepertoire HTBI primers and Arm-PCR of CDR3 regions were used to build the TCR beta libraries. TCRdb used MiXCR to reprocess the multiplex PCR reads, holding one entry per CDR3 protein. This repertoire shows roughly 400,000 distinct CDR3 sequences, around 20% found once; its top ten account for 20% to 25%. The V gene's germline CDR1 is MDHEN and CDR2 SYDVKM. V was clipped by 7 bases and J by 9 bases; unmatched bases: 5. The CDR3 has 13 residues.

The sequence was obtained from a female donor with Graves disease. Sequencing used peripheral blood mononuclear cells (PBMCs), obtained when the disease was refractory, from a patient treated with antithyroid drugs. The gene calls are TRBV28 and TRBJ1-6; 8 nucleotides line up with TRBD1. The chain's CDR3 is CASTRGLGSPLHF. The DNA for the CDR3 is TGTGCCAGCACCAGGGGGCTGGGTTCACCCCTCCACTTT.